The 27 T cell receptor beta chains presented below share a single source sample, sequenced in a study of early stage breast cancer tumors. Measured with immunoSEQ multiplex PCR; TCRdb has only the in-frame clones, and not every one. This sample has more than 55,000 clones, with 65% to 85% found just once. Sequenced material: blood. These receptors originate from a person aged 35-50 years with breast cancer.

This clone was seen more than once but under ten times. The rearrangement uses TRBV20-1 and TRBJ2-7; D uncertain. The CDR3 is 11 amino acids. Looked up from germline, CDR1 is DFQATT and CDR2 is SNEGSKA (reference sequence). V was shortened by 6 bases and J by 3 bases, with 9 bases between the two germline ends. CDR3 region: CSAPRGYEQYF. In nucleotides, the CDR3 is TGCAGTGCCCCGAGAGGCTACGAGCAGTACTTC.

This chain joins TRBV7-2 and TRBJ1-2; D might be TRBD1 (5 bases). Germline CDR1 reads SGHTA; CDR2 reads FQGNSA. The CDR3 consists of 12 residues. The V and J ends lost 8 bases and 7 bases respectively, with 14 bases between them. CDR3 protein: CASRLGVGGYTF. The CDR3 DNA is TGTGCCAGCCGTCTGGGGGTAGGTGGCTACACCTTC.

This clone occurred a few times. The V gene is TRBV7-9, the J gene TRBJ2-1; TRBD1 matches at 7 bases. V lost 5 bases to trimming and J lost 10 bases; unmatched junction nucleotides: 5. The CDR3 spans 12 residues. Per germline, CDR1 SEHNR and CDR2 FQNEAQ (reference sequence). Here the CDR3 reads CASSIGQEEQFF. The CDR3 DNA is TGTGCCAGCAGCATAGGACAGGAGGAGCAGTTCTTC.

This chain links TRBV27 with TRBJ1-2, with TRBD1 matching 9 bases. The length of the CDR3 is 14 residues. V shed 5 bases, J shed 3 bases, and the junction held 4 bases outside the gene matches. CDR1 is MNHEY, CDR2 SMNVEV, per germline (reference sequence). The CDR3 loop reads CASSQDRGDYGYTF. The DNA for the CDR3 is TGTGCCAGCAGTCAGGACAGGGGTGACTATGGCTACACCTTC.

The CDR3 nucleotides are TGTGCCAGCACCATCCGGATATCGAGCACAGATACGCAGTATTTT. Translating it yields CASTIRISSTDTQYF. V usage is TRBV5-4 and J usage is TRBJ2-3; D gene unclear. Trimming pared 6 bases from V and 0 bases from J, leaving 14 bases between. The germline V gene encodes CDR1 SGHNT and CDR2 YYREEE (reference sequence). The CDR3 runs to 15 residues.

This chain connects TRBV28 to TRBJ1-5, with TRBD1 as a possible D gene (5 bases). CDR3 size: 15 residues. Germline V gene lookup returns CDR1 MDHEN and CDR2 SYDVKM. Trimming left V 3 bases short and J 5 bases short, with 14 bases between. In DNA form, the CDR3 reads TGTGCCAGCAGTTTTCGCGACAGTATAGATCAGCCCCAGCATTTT. Amino acid sequence: CASSFRDSIDQPQHF. Combining the CDR3 with reference TRBV28 and TRBJ1-5 gives the whole variable domain DVKVTQSSRYLVKRTGEKVFLECVQDMDHENMFWYRQDPGLGLRLIYFSYDVKMKEKGDIPEGYSVSREKKERFSLILESASTNQTSMYLCASSFRDSIDQPQHFGDGTRLSIL.

Worth noting for this clone: Sequence at one end of the junction differs from germline and may be a read error. This chain connects TRBV5-6 to TRBJ1-4; D uncertain. The CDR3 loop spans 15 amino acids. Germline lookup yields CDR1 SGHDT and CDR2 YYEEEE. The CDR3 is CASTLFGSRDEKLFF. CDR3 in DNA: TGTGCCAGCACCTTGTTTGGGAGCCGGGATGAAAAACTGTTTTTT.

V usage is TRBV2 and J usage is TRBJ1-2; 7 nucleotides agree with TRBD1. Trimming cost V 6 bases and J 5 bases; bases outside gene matches: 6. This CDR3 is 13 amino acids long. Looked up from germline, CDR1 is SNHLY and CDR2 is FYNNEI. CDR3 in DNA: TGTGCCAGCAGCAGAGGGACAGATTATGGCTACACCTTC. Translating it yields CASSRGTDYGYTF.

The chain employs TRBV6-4 and TRBJ2-2; D remains unclear. The CDR3 totals 15 residues. V lost 5 bases and J lost 6, with 16 bases in between. The germline gives CDR1 MRHNA, CDR2 SNTAGT. CDR3 region: CASSPSSSSPGELFF. DNA of the CDR3: TGTGCCAGCAGTCCGAGCAGCTCCAGCCCCGGGGAGCTGTTTTTT.

This clone was seen a few times. The rearrangement uses TRBV28 and TRBJ1-1; 9 nucleotides match TRBD1. CDR3 length: 14 residues. V shed 7 bases, J shed 1 base, and the junction held 4 bases outside the gene matches. Germline-derived CDR1 and CDR2 are MDHEN and SYDVKM. The CDR3 here is CASIRGQGNTEAFF. The CDR3 DNA reads as TGTGCCAGCATACGGGGACAGGGGAACACTGAAGCTTTCTTT.

The V call is TRBV6-7, the J call TRBJ2-3; D perhaps matches TRBD2 (6 bases). TRBV6-7 is an ORF, and what it does is uncertain. This CDR3 has 15 amino acids. Trimming removed 0 bases from V and 2 bases from J, with 9 bases in between. The chain's CDR3 is CASSYSRDFTDTQYF. In DNA, the CDR3 is TGTGCCAGCAGTTACTCGAGGGACTTCACAGATACGCAGTATTTT.

The rearrangement links TRBV2 to TRBJ1-4; D gene uncertain. Germline CDR1 is SNHLY and CDR2 is FYNNEI. The CDR3 loop spans 15 amino acids. The ends were cut back, 6 bases at V and 3 bases at J, with 14 bases in the middle. The DNA for the CDR3 is TGTGCCAGCAGCGTTGGGTCGGCTGCTAATGAAAAACTGTTTTTT. Amino acid sequence: CASSVGSAANEKLFF. Filled out from reference TRBV2 and TRBJ1-4, the complete variable domain reads EPEVTQTPSHQVTQMGQEVILRCVPISNHLYFYWYRQILGQKVEFLVSFYNNEISEKSEIFDDQFSVERPDGSNFTLKIRSTKLEDSAMYFCASSVGSAANEKLFFGSGTQLSVL.

This clone turned up a few times. Other nucleotide sequences from this sample produce the same CDR3. V is TRBV5-4 and J is TRBJ2-7; D uncertain. The CDR3 contains 12 residues. With 2 bases removed from V and 3 bases from J, the gap between germline ends came to 6 bases. CDR1 SGHNT and CDR2 YYREEE come from the germline V gene (reference sequence). The CDR3 coding sequence is TGTGCCAGCAGCTTTTCGGACTACGAGCAGTACTTC. The encoded protein is CASSFSDYEQYF. The full variable domain, its missing parts supplied by reference TRBV5-4 and TRBJ2-7, is ETGVTQSPTHLIKTRGQQVTLRCSSQSGHNTVSWYQQALGQGPQFIFQYYREEENGRGNFPPRFSGLQFPNYSSELNVNALELDDSALYLCASSFSDYEQYFGPGTRLTVT.

This chain connects TRBV5-5 to TRBJ2-7; 11 bases agree with TRBD2. Per the germline V gene, CDR1 is SGHKS and CDR2 is YYEKEE (reference sequence). This CDR3 has 16 amino acids. After removal of 0 bases from V and 2 bases from J, the junction contained 4 bases not matched to a gene. Written as DNA, the CDR3 is TGTGCCAGCAGCTTGGCCGGGACTAGCGGTACCTACGAGCAGTACTTC. Protein: CASSLAGTSGTYEQYF.

CDR3 amino acids: CASCPGYPYNEQFF. CDR3 coding DNA: TGTGCCAGCTGCCCAGGATATCCCTACAATGAGCAGTTCTTC. The chain links TRBV28 to TRBJ2-1; no reliable D call. Trimming cost V 8 bases and J 2 bases, with 13 bases left between them. The germline V gene encodes CDR1 MDHEN and CDR2 SYDVKM. The CDR3 runs 14 residues.

The chain links TRBV11-2 to TRBJ1-4, with D perhaps TRBD1 (5 bases). The CDR3 is made up of 16 amino acids. CDR1 and CDR2 from the germline V gene are SGHAT and FQNNGV. V gave up 1 base and J gave up 4 bases, with 13 bases separating them. The CDR3 DNA reads as TGTGCCAGCAGCTTAGTTATAGGGGCCCTTAATGAAAAACTGTTTTTT. Residues: CASSLVIGALNEKLFF.

The gene calls are TRBV27 and TRBJ2-2, with TRBD2 matching over 7 bases. The CDR3 consists of 14 residues. V was pared by 10 bases and J by 4 bases, with 9 bases of the junction left unmatched. From germline, CDR1 is MNHEY and CDR2 SMNVEV (reference sequence). CDR3 residues: CATTGGSFTGELFF. CDR3 DNA sequence: TGTGCCACCACGGGGGGTAGCTTCACCGGGGAGCTGTTTTTT.

The CDR3 sequence is CASSEPETQYF. The CDR3 DNA reads TGTGCCAGCAGTGAACCCGAGACCCAGTACTTC. V is TRBV6-1 and J is TRBJ2-5; D is unclear. CDR1 and CDR2 from the germline V gene are MNHNS and SASEGT. With 2 bases removed from V and 5 bases from J, the gap between germline ends came to 3 bases. There are 11 residues in the CDR3.

The chain has TRBV11-2 and TRBJ1-4, with a weak D call TRBD1 (5 bases). This CDR3 contains 14 residues. The V end was cut by 5 bases, the J end by 5 bases, with 12 bases between. CDR1 and CDR2 from the germline V gene are SGHAT and FQNNGV. The CDR3 region is CASSPPRDNEKLFF. DNA for the CDR3: TGTGCCAGCAGCCCCCCAAGGGACAATGAAAAACTGTTTTTT.

The genes are TRBV9 and TRBJ2-1, with 14 bases aligning to TRBD2. CDR1 is SGDLS, CDR2 YYNGEE, per germline. V shed 6 bases and J 8 bases; nucleotides not matched to a gene: 7. This CDR3 region has 15 residues. CDR3 nucleotide sequence: TGTGCCAGCACTCCTGGGACTAGCGGGAGTGATGAGCAGTTCTTC. As protein: CASTPGTSGSDEQFF. The complete variable domain, with remaining parts taken from reference TRBV9 and TRBJ2-1, reads DSGVTQTPKHLITATGQRVTLRCSPRSGDLSVYWYQQSLDQGLQFLIQYYNGEERAKGNILERFSAQQFPDLHSELNLSSLELGDSALYFCASTPGTSGSDEQFFGPGTRLTVL.

The chain couples TRBV10-1 to TRBJ2-1, with D perhaps matching TRBD1 or TRBD2 (5 bases each). CDR1 is WNHNN and CDR2 is SYGVQD in the germline V gene (reference sequence). Trimming stripped 5 bases from V and 7 bases from J, with 12 bases between. This CDR3 has 13 amino acids. The CDR3 here is CASSYGTQNEQFF. The CDR3, as DNA: TGCGCCAGCAGTTACGGGACCCAGAATGAGCAGTTCTTC.

The chain employs TRBV2 and TRBJ2-7, with D unclear. The length of the CDR3 is 13 residues. CDR1 is SNHLY and CDR2 is FYNNEI in the germline V gene. V was cut by 0 bases and J by 6 bases, with 9 bases left in between. CDR3 region: CASSEAGFGEQYF. In DNA form, the CDR3 reads TGTGCCAGCAGTGAAGCAGGGTTCGGCGAGCAGTACTTC.

This chain connects TRBV19 to TRBJ1-5; tentatively, D is TRBD1 (6 bases). Germline CDR1 LNHDA, CDR2 SQIVND (reference sequence). Trimming removed 4 bases at V and 4 bases at J, with 11 bases between. This CDR3 is built from 14 residues. The CDR3 loop reads CASSTRTDNQPQHF. The CDR3 DNA is TGTGCCAGTAGTACCCGGACAGATAATCAGCCCCAGCATTTT.

DNA of the CDR3: TGTGCCAGCCAAAAACTAGCGGGAGGCAATGAGCAGTTCTTC. This encodes CASQKLAGGNEQFF. The rearrangement links TRBV2 to TRBJ2-1; 12 bases agree with TRBD2. This CDR3 has 14 residues. In germline, CDR1 is SNHLY, CDR2 FYNNEI. With V trimmed by 8 bases and J by 6 bases, 5 bases remained unmatched.

The CDR3 region is CASSWTGGADTQYF. In DNA, the CDR3 is TGTGCCAGCAGTTGGACAGGGGGCGCAGATACGCAGTATTTT. The rearrangement uses TRBV27 and TRBJ2-3; TRBD1 aligns across 11 bases. Unmatched junction bases numbered 1, after V lost 4 bases and J lost 4 bases. Per germline, CDR1 MNHEY and CDR2 SMNVEV (reference sequence). CDR3 length equals 14 residues.

This clone was seen only a few times. One end of the junction does not line up with germline, which may come from a read error. The J gene is TRBJ2-7, the V gene TRBV11-2; D remains ambiguous. This CDR3 is 14 amino acids long. Germline CDR1 reads SGHAT; CDR2 reads FQNNGV. CDR3 region: CASSLDTTVDEQYF. DNA for the CDR3: TGTGCCAGCAGTTTAGATACGACCGTGGACGAGCAGTACTTC.

The J gene is TRBJ2-7, the V gene TRBV6-5; 13 nucleotides align to TRBD2. V lost 4 bases to trimming and J lost 3 bases; unmatched junction nucleotides: 3. Germline CDR1 is MNHEY and CDR2 is SVGAGI. The length of the CDR3 is 15 residues. The CDR3 nucleotides read TGTGCCAGCAGTTTGACTAGCGGGGGGAACTACGAGCAGTACTTC. Residues: CASSLTSGGNYEQYF.